A selection of T cell receptor beta chains follows, all from one sample in a study of control samples from healthy donors and cancer patients. Some clones are missing from TCRdb's copy, which holds only in-frame ones; the method was immunoSEQ multiplex PCR. The sample includes some 90,000 clones, approximately 88% seen only once; the top ten take 7.5% to 9%. Sequenced input: blood. The receptors derive from a woman between 55 and 75 years old in good health. Both conserved end residues are part of each CDR3. Each record gives: D gene, V gene, clone size, J gene, CDR3 protein, CDR3 DNA. The D gene is left open where the match is weak. Only part of the rows carry a size: once, few, many, or a class if the clone is expanded.

d_gene: .; v_gene: TRBV9; abundance: .; j_gene: TRBJ1-1; CDR3aa: CASSPSGMNTEAFF; CDR3nt: TGTGCCAGCAGCCCATCGGGGATGAACACTGAAGCTTTCTTT
d_gene: .; v_gene: TRBV15; abundance: .; j_gene: TRBJ1-4; CDR3aa: CATSRDGSSTNEKLFF; CDR3nt: TGTGCCACCAGCAGAGACGGCAGCTCCACTAATGAAAAACTGTTTTTT
d_gene: .; v_gene: TRBV5-1; abundance: .; j_gene: TRBJ2-1; CDR3aa: CASSLDPGGNEQFF; CDR3nt: TGCGCCAGCAGCTTGGATCCCGGGGGCAATGAGCAGTTCTTC
d_gene: .; v_gene: TRBV5-6; abundance: .; j_gene: TRBJ1-4; CDR3aa: CASSLRQDLTNEKLFF; CDR3nt: TGTGCCAGCAGCTTGCGGCAGGACCTAACTAATGAAAAACTGTTTTTT
d_gene: .; v_gene: TRBV18; abundance: .; j_gene: TRBJ2-3; CDR3aa: CASSPFPRPSGADTQYF; CDR3nt: TGTGCCAGCTCACCATTCCCACGACCCTCTGGGGCAGATACGCAGTATTTT
d_gene: TRBD1; v_gene: TRBV19; abundance: .; j_gene: TRBJ1-1; CDR3aa: CASGTGNTEAFF; CDR3nt: TGTGCCAGTGGGACAGGGAACACTGAAGCTTTCTTT
d_gene: .; v_gene: TRBV15; abundance: once; j_gene: TRBJ1-4; CDR3aa: CATSRGRSEKLFF; CDR3nt: TGTGCCACCAGCAGAGGTCGCAGCGAAAAACTGTTTTTT
d_gene: TRBD1; v_gene: TRBV30; abundance: .; j_gene: TRBJ2-7; CDR3aa: CACRDRVEQYF; CDR3nt: TGTGCCTGCCGGGACAGGGTCGAGCAGTACTTC
d_gene: TRBD2; v_gene: TRBV14; abundance: .; j_gene: TRBJ2-7; CDR3aa: CASSQASGGTYEQYF; CDR3nt: TGTGCCAGCAGCCAAGCTAGCGGGGGTACCTACGAGCAGTACTTC
d_gene: .; v_gene: TRBV19; abundance: .; j_gene: TRBJ1-1; CDR3aa: CASSRPMAGGTEAFF; CDR3nt: TGTGCCAGTAGTAGACCAATGGCAGGAGGTACCGAAGCTTTCTTT
d_gene: .; v_gene: TRBV7-9; abundance: .; j_gene: TRBJ2-6; CDR3aa: CASSLLGPTFSGANVLTF; CDR3nt: TGTGCCAGCAGCTTATTGGGCCCGACGTTCTCTGGGGCCAACGTCCTGACTTTC
d_gene: .; v_gene: TRBV4-2; abundance: .; j_gene: TRBJ2-6; CDR3aa: CASSLYEGQSGANVLTF; CDR3nt: TGTGCCAGCAGCCTTTACGAGGGCCAGTCTGGGGCCAACGTCCTGACTTTC
d_gene: .; v_gene: TRBV7-2; abundance: once; j_gene: TRBJ1-1; CDR3aa: CASSLGGSRTEAFF; CDR3nt: TGTGCCAGCAGCTTAGGAGGGAGTAGGACTGAAGCTTTCTTT
d_gene: .; v_gene: TRBV7-2; abundance: .; j_gene: TRBJ2-1; CDR3aa: CASSVLGGSSYNEQFF; CDR3nt: TGTGCCAGCAGCGTACTAGGCGGTAGCTCCTACAATGAGCAGTTCTTC
d_gene: .; v_gene: TRBV4-1; abundance: .; j_gene: TRBJ2-3; CDR3aa: CASSQFYSTDTQYF; CDR3nt: TGCGCCAGCAGCCAGTTCTATAGCACAGATACGCAGTATTTT
d_gene: TRBD1; v_gene: TRBV30; abundance: .; j_gene: TRBJ1-3; CDR3aa: CAWGDREYTIYF; CDR3nt: TGTGCCTGGGGTGACAGGGAGTACACCATATATTTT
d_gene: TRBD2; v_gene: TRBV4-1; abundance: .; j_gene: TRBJ2-5; CDR3aa: CASSQDSSGAPGTQYF; CDR3nt: TGCGCCAGCAGCCAAGATTCTAGCGGGGCGCCGGGGACCCAGTACTTC
d_gene: .; v_gene: TRBV5-4; abundance: .; j_gene: TRBJ2-1; CDR3aa: CASSPMTDSYNEQFF; CDR3nt: TGTGCCAGCAGCCCCATGACCGATTCCTACAATGAGCAGTTCTTC
d_gene: TRBD2; v_gene: TRBV7-2; abundance: .; j_gene: TRBJ2-3; CDR3aa: CASSLRAGGPMDTQYF; CDR3nt: TGTGCCAGCAGCTTACGCGCGGGAGGGCCCATGGATACGCAGTATTTT
d_gene: TRBD2; v_gene: TRBV6-5; abundance: .; j_gene: TRBJ2-3; CDR3aa: CASSSSAGVGDTQYF; CDR3nt: TGTGCCAGCAGTTCTTCTGCGGGAGTTGGTGATACGCAGTATTTT
d_gene: .; v_gene: TRBV5-4; abundance: .; j_gene: TRBJ2-1; CDR3aa: CASRPGLPSYNEQFF; CDR3nt: TGTGCCAGCAGACCGGGACTCCCCTCATACAATGAGCAGTTCTTC
d_gene: .; v_gene: TRBV5-1; abundance: .; j_gene: TRBJ2-3; CDR3aa: CASSLGSTDTQYF; CDR3nt: TGCGCCAGCAGCTTAGGGAGCACAGATACGCAGTATTTT
d_gene: .; v_gene: TRBV25-1; abundance: .; j_gene: TRBJ1-2; CDR3aa: CASSPSGRTGGYTF; CDR3nt: TGTGCCAGCAGCCCCTCGGGACGGACGGGCGGCTACACCTTC
d_gene: TRBD1; v_gene: TRBV28; abundance: .; j_gene: TRBJ2-1; CDR3aa: CASSAPGTGLNEQFF; CDR3nt: TGTGCCAGCAGTGCCCCCGGGACAGGGCTTAATGAGCAGTTCTTC
d_gene: TRBD1; v_gene: TRBV13; abundance: .; j_gene: TRBJ1-3; CDR3aa: CASSYGTGSGNTIYF; CDR3nt: TGTGCCAGCAGCTACGGGACAGGATCTGGAAACACCATATATTTT
d_gene: TRBD1; v_gene: TRBV4-1; abundance: .; j_gene: TRBJ1-1; CDR3aa: CASAVTTGTNTEAFF; CDR3nt: TGCGCCAGCGCCGTTACGACAGGGACGAACACTGAAGCTTTCTTT
d_gene: TRBD1; v_gene: TRBV15; abundance: .; j_gene: TRBJ2-5; CDR3aa: CATSRGGTVQETQYF; CDR3nt: TGTGCCACCAGCAGAGGAGGGACAGTACAAGAGACCCAGTACTTC
d_gene: .; v_gene: TRBV6-2/TRBV6-3; abundance: .; j_gene: TRBJ2-7; CDR3aa: CASSRGEYEQYF; CDR3nt: TGTGCCAGCAGTAGGGGGGAATACGAGCAGTACTTC
d_gene: .; v_gene: TRBV19; abundance: once; j_gene: TRBJ1-2; CDR3aa: CASSIGRADYGYTF; CDR3nt: TGTGCCAGTAGTATAGGGAGGGCTGACTATGGCTACACCTTC
d_gene: .; v_gene: TRBV11-2; abundance: .; j_gene: TRBJ1-4; CDR3aa: CASSLDRVNEKLFF; CDR3nt: TGTGCCAGCAGCCTCGACAGAGTTAATGAAAAACTGTTTTTT
d_gene: TRBD1; v_gene: TRBV5-6; abundance: .; j_gene: TRBJ2-7; CDR3aa: CASSLRGQGHHEQYF; CDR3nt: TGTGCCAGCAGCTTAAGGGGACAGGGTCACCACGAGCAGTACTTC
d_gene: TRBD2; v_gene: TRBV5-6; abundance: .; j_gene: TRBJ2-1; CDR3aa: CASSHHSGRAEGTGNEQFF; CDR3nt: TGTGCCAGCAGCCACCATAGCGGGAGGGCCGAGGGGACCGGCAATGAGCAGTTCTTC
d_gene: .; v_gene: TRBV29-1; abundance: .; j_gene: TRBJ2-5; CDR3aa: CSVELATQYF; CDR3nt: TGCAGCGTTGAACTCGCGACCCAGTACTTC
d_gene: .; v_gene: TRBV9; abundance: .; j_gene: TRBJ1-4; CDR3aa: CASSVGWGANEKLFF; CDR3nt: TGTGCCAGCAGCGTAGGCTGGGGAGCTAATGAAAAACTGTTTTTT
d_gene: TRBD1; v_gene: TRBV12-3/TRBV12-4; abundance: .; j_gene: TRBJ2-5; CDR3aa: CASSPGQQETQYF; CDR3nt: TGTGCCAGCAGTCCGGGACAGCAAGAGACCCAGTACTTC
d_gene: TRBD2; v_gene: TRBV5-4; abundance: .; j_gene: TRBJ2-1; CDR3aa: CASSRRPSGMGVNEQFF; CDR3nt: TGTGCCAGCAGCCGTCGTCCTAGCGGGATGGGGGTCAATGAGCAGTTCTTC
d_gene: TRBD2; v_gene: TRBV11-2; abundance: .; j_gene: TRBJ2-5; CDR3aa: CASSLDGTSEETQYF; CDR3nt: TGTGCCAGCAGCTTAGATGGGACTAGCGAAGAGACCCAGTACTTC